Shown below are 13 T cell receptor beta chains from a single sample sequenced in a study of glioma-infiltrating T cells. Using RNA template, CDR3s of TCR alpha and beta were amplified with iRepertoire arm-PCR. TCRdb analysed the multiplex PCR reads with MiXCR anew, one entry per CDR3 protein. The sample includes about 110,000 distinct CDR3 sequences, less than 30% of them seen just once. The sequencing input was glioma tissue, nonneoplastic brain tissue, or PBMCs (not recorded which). The receptor set was obtained from a human donor with low-grade glioma or glioblastoma, undergoing nonglioma brain surgery, or in good health (not recorded which).

This clonotype was seen only a few times. The chain employs TRBV14 and TRBJ1-4; D is undetermined. The CDR3 runs 13 residues. Trimming took off 0 bases at V and 8 bases at J, with 7 bases between the two ends. Germline CDR1 SGHDN, CDR2 FVKESK. The DNA of the CDR3 is TGTGCCAGCAGCCAAGATAGACACGAAAAACTGTTTTTT. Its protein is CASSQDRHEKLFF.

This clonotype showed up many times. The chain carries TRBV4-2 and TRBJ1-6; 8 positions match TRBD1. The germline V gene has CDR1 LGHNA and CDR2 YNFKEQ. Trimming cost V 2 bases and J 10 bases; bases outside gene matches: 10. CDR3 length equals 16 residues. This chain's CDR3 is CASSQPDDRGSSPLHF. In nucleotides, the CDR3 is TGTGCCAGCAGCCAACCCGACGACAGGGGCTCCTCACCCCTCCACTTT.

This clonotype was detected ten times or more. V usage is TRBV20-1 and J usage is TRBJ2-7; D gene uncertain. Germline assignment: CDR1 DFQATT and CDR2 SNEGSKA (reference sequence). The ends were cut back, 0 bases at V and 4 bases at J, with 4 bases in the middle. CDR3 length: 11 residues. The CDR3 nucleotides read TGCAGTGCTAGAGATACATACGAGCAGTACTTC. This encodes CSARDTYEQYF.

In regard to this clonotype: This clone may be a read error of a much larger clone one base away. This rearrangement joins TRBV5-1 to TRBJ2-3; no definite D call. Germline-derived CDR1 and CDR2 are SGHRS and YFSETQ. The CDR3 spans 14 residues. The CDR3 region has the DNA TGCGCCAGCAGCTTGATGGACCTCACATATACGCAGTATTTT. Translating it yields CASSLMDLTYTQYF.

This clonotype occurred many times. The chain joins TRBV6-1 to TRBJ2-7; no definite D call. Germline lookup yields CDR1 MNHNS and CDR2 SASEGT. The germline V and J ends were trimmed by 5 bases and 5 bases, with 7 bases remaining between them. The CDR3 length is 11 residues. CDR3 in DNA: TGTGCCAGCAGTACGAACCACGAGCAGTACTTC. Amino acid sequence: CASSTNHEQYF.

At least ten counts were recorded for this clonotype. V usage is TRBV18 and J usage is TRBJ2-1; 8 nucleotides agree with TRBD1. CDR1 KGHSH and CDR2 LQKENI come from the germline V gene. The CDR3 is made up of 15 amino acids. With 3 bases clipped from V and 4 bases from J, the junction kept 5 bases outside the gene matches. The CDR3 sequence is CASSPDRDFYNEQFF. CDR3 nucleotides: TGTGCCAGCTCACCGGACAGGGACTTTTACAATGAGCAGTTCTTC.

To note about this clonotype: This may stem from a read error, because a much larger clone lies one nucleotide away. This chain links TRBV7-6 with TRBJ2-1, with 8 bases aligning to TRBD2. CDR3 length: 17 residues. From germline, CDR1 is SGHVS and CDR2 FNYEAQ. V dropped 6 bases and J dropped 0; count of bases not matched to a gene: 10. In DNA form, the CDR3 reads TGTGCCAGCAGGCAGGGACTAGAGGGAGCCTCCTACAATGAGCAGTTCTTC. Translation: CASRQGLEGASYNEQFF.

This clonotype occurred a few times. The genes are TRBV5-1 and TRBJ2-1; TRBD2 matches at 9 bases. CDR1 and CDR2 from the germline V gene are SGHRS and YFSETQ. The CDR3 runs to 15 residues. Trimming at V came to 4 bases and at J to 9 bases, leaving 11 bases not matched to a gene. In DNA form, the CDR3 reads TGCGCCAGCAGCCCGACGGGACTAGCTAAGGGTGAGCAGTTCTTC. Protein: CASSPTGLAKGEQFF.

In its sample, this clonotype was seen many times. In DNA, the CDR3 is TGTGCCAGCAGTTTTGACGACAGGGGAGACACAGATACGCAGTATTTT. Amino acid sequence: CASSFDDRGDTDTQYF. The chain has TRBV12-3 or TRBV12-4 and TRBJ2-3; 8 bases align to TRBD1. Losses at the gene ends were 3 bases for V and 2 bases for J; bases not matched to a gene: 7. This CDR3 has 16 amino acids.

This clonotype showed up many times. CDR3 sequence reads: CASSLVGTTANNEQFF. The CDR3 DNA reads TGTGCCAGCAGCTTAGTTGGGACTACAGCTAACAATGAGCAGTTCTTC. J is TRBJ2-1 and V is TRBV7-2, with TRBD2 matching 7 bases. V shed 1 base, J shed 5 bases, and the junction held 8 bases outside the gene matches. Germline-derived CDR1 and CDR2 are SGHTA and FQGNSA. The CDR3 length is 16 residues.

There are many counts of this clonotype. The CDR3 region has the DNA TGTGCCAGCAGTCTGGCCCTCGAGGCAGAAGCTTTCTTT. As protein: CASSLALEAEAFF. This chain connects TRBV28 to TRBJ1-1, with D unresolved. V dropped 5 bases and J dropped 8 bases, with 15 bases sitting between them. The germline V gene has CDR1 MDHEN and CDR2 SYDVKM. There are 13 residues in the CDR3.

This clonotype was counted at least ten times. The V gene is TRBV4-1, the J gene TRBJ1-2, with D hard to call. The V gene's germline CDR1 is MGHRA and CDR2 YSYEKL. V lost 0 bases to trimming and J lost 4 bases, with 15 bases between them. The CDR3 is 16 amino acids. Here the CDR3 DNA reads TGCGCCAGCAGCCAAGAGGGCACCCGCATAAGCTATGGCTACACCTTC. It is translated as CASSQEGTRISYGYTF.

This clonotype was picked up many times. The chain links TRBV14 to TRBJ1-2, with D unclear. The germline CDR1 and CDR2 sequences are SGHDN and FVKESK. The CDR3 extends over 14 amino acids. Trimming left V 3 bases short and J 5 bases short, with 13 bases between. CDR3 nucleotide sequence: TGTGCCAGCAGCCATATCGCAGGAGGGTATGGCTACACCTTC. Amino acids: CASSHIAGGYGYTF.